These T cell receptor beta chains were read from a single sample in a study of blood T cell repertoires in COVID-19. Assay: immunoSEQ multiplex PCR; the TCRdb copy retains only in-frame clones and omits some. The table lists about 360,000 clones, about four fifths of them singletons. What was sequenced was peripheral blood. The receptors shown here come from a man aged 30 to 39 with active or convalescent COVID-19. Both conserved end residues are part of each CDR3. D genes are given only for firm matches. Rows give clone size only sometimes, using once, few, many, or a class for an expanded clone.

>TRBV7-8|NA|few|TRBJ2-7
CASSPPPTGEQYF
TGTGCCAGCAGCCCGCCCCCCACGGGGGAGCAGTACTTC
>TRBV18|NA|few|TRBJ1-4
CASSPEGPTNEKLFF
TGTGCCAGCTCACCCGAGGGTCCAACTAATGAAAAACTGTTTTTT
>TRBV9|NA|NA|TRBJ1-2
CASSPNLQGNYGYTF
TGTGCCAGCAGTCCAAACCTACAGGGAAACTATGGCTACACCTTC
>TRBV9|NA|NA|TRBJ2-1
CASSALEGSYNEQFF
TGTGCCAGCAGCGCCCTGGAGGGGTCCTACAATGAGCAGTTCTTC
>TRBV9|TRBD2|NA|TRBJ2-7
CASSVPGLAGVWYEQYF
TGTGCCAGCAGCGTCCCGGGACTAGCGGGAGTATGGTACGAGCAGTACTTC
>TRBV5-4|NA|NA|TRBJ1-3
CASSPETGSNTIYF
TGTGCCAGCAGCCCAGAAACAGGGAGTAACACCATATATTTT
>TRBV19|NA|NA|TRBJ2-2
CASTITPRTGELFF
TGTGCCAGTACCATTACTCCGCGCACCGGGGAGCTGTTTTTT
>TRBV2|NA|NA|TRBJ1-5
CASSEEGSQPQHF
TGTGCCAGCAGTGAAGAAGGGAGCCAGCCCCAGCATTTT
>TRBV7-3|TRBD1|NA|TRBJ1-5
CASSLKQQGEPQPQHF
TGTGCCAGCAGCTTAAAGCAACAGGGGGAGCCTCAGCCCCAGCATTTT
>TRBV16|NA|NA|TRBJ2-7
CASSPGSSYEQYF
TGTGCCAGCAGCCCCGGGAGCTCCTACGAGCAGTACTTC
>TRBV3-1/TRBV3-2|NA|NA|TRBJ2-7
CASSQWGRVAYEQYF
TGTGCCAGCAGCCAATGGGGGCGCGTAGCCTACGAGCAGTACTTC
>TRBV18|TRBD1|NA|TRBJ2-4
CASSSPGTDLHHIQYF
TGTGCCAGCTCATCTCCAGGGACAGATCTTCATCATATTCAGTACTTC
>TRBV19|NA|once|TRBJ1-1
CASRTQGTEAFF
TGTGCCAGTAGAACCCAGGGGACTGAAGCTTTCTTT
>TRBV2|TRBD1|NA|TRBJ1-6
CASSELQGDSPLHF
TGTGCCAGCAGTGAACTACAGGGGGACTCACCCCTCCACTTT
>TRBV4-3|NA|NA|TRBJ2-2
CASSQDLGERLYTGELFF
TGCGCCAGCAGCCAAGATCTCGGAGAGAGGCTTTACACCGGGGAGCTGTTTTTT
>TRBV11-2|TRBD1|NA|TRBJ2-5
CASSRRDRGRHETQYF
TGTGCCAGCAGCCGGAGGGACAGGGGGCGCCATGAGACCCAGTACTTC
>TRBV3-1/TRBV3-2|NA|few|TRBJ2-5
CASSQAPLWRNQYF
TGTGCCAGCAGCCAAGCCCCCCTATGGAGAAACCAGTACTTC
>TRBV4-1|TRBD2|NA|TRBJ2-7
CASSQERAGAYEQYF
TGCGCCAGCAGCCAAGAACGCGCGGGGGCCTACGAGCAGTACTTC
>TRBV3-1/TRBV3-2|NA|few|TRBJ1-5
CASSRPGSNQPQHF
TGTGCCAGCAGCCGACCAGGGTCGAATCAGCCCCAGCATTTT
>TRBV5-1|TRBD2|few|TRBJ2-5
CASSLVNLAGQETQYF
TGCGCCAGCAGCTTGGTAAATCTAGCGGGACAAGAGACCCAGTACTTC